The TCR beta chain under discussion was sequenced for a study of molecular identifiers for immune sequencing clone quantification (dated by TCRdb to the late 2010s). Study-wide context: For a replicate experiment, RNA from approximately 20,000 or 100,000 naive CD8 T cells was divided into five aliquots, and four of the five aliquots were sequenced. This methods study used CD8 T cells to benchmark TCR RNA copy counting and molecular-identifier clustering-based TCR repertoire sequencing (MIDCIRS).

The CDR3 covers 14 residues, taking in both the cysteine and the phenylalanine. Of the read, only the CDR3 DNA is kept; its 42 bases are in frame from base 1. The germline V gene encodes CDR1 MNHEY and CDR2 SVGAGI. Trimming costs V 2 bases and J 6 bases, and their ends lie 13 bases apart. Study-level results and caveats: When barcode sub-clustering was omitted, TCR diversity was inflated by chimeric consensus sequences, with chimeras reaching as high as 47%. The naive libraries included spiked-in Jurkat TCR RNA (around 10 copies' worth), and this RNA is not part of the donor repertoire. Clones above 20 RNA copies held over 97% of molecules in CMV-specific effector cells but under 1% in naive cells. About 3.1 recovered TCR RNA copies per cell were obtained by modeling, versus 9 to 10 by digital PCR, implying a capture efficiency of about 30%. Identical TCR molecules sharing a barcode could cause highly expanded clone sizes to be underestimated. A single cell's worth of spiked-in Jurkat TCR RNA was reported detectable even among one million naive CD8 T cells.

This clonotype was picked up one time. This receptor's antigen is unknown. Since a much larger clone is just one base distant, this may be a read error. Libraries were constructed by PCR. This sample was sequenced with a NextSeq 500. Bulk TCR libraries were generated as previously described, with the TCR primers listed in Table S5 used. Total RNA was purified with the Qiagen AllPrep DNA/RNA kit. Before analysis, reads from multiple sequencing runs of one library were combined. In the paper's pipeline: Reads were retained only if an exact TCR constant sequence was present, and the retained reads were trimmed to 150 nt and grouped according to their 12-nt molecular barcodes. Reads inside each barcode group were sub-clustered using a 15% Levenshtein threshold, and a quality-weighted consensus sequence was constructed for each RNA molecule. Non-functional sequences were filtered out, along with any lower-count sequence sitting one edit away from another sequence. Barcode sub-clusters with fewer than 20% of the maximum read count were removed, based on fitting two negative binomial distributions. The public reads were run again by TCRdb, first through fastp at Q25 and then through MiXCR, and only productive beta chains were kept. Identical CDR3 proteins give one entry, which carries the most common genes and DNA. The V and J calls were determined by TCRdb, not by the authors. The sample profile shows over 65,000 distinct CDR3 sequences; 20% to 30% of them were found once. Approximately 0.78% of the sample is held by the ten biggest clonotypes.

Naive CD8 T cell libraries were made from approximately 20,000 to 1,000,000 sorted cells using 10%, 30% or 50% of purified RNA. Naive CD8 T cells, defined as CD8+CD4-CCR7+CD45RA+, were FACS-sorted into RLT Plus buffer on a BD FACSAria II. To test detection sensitivity, Jurkat RNA equal to ten TCR copies was added to samples of roughly 18,000-1,100,000 naive CD8 T cells. CD8 T cells were enriched with RosetteSep CD8+ T Cell Enrichment Cocktail and Ficoll-Paque, followed by ACK red cell lysis. This receptor chain uses TRBV6-5 and TRBJ1-1, and TRBD1 may be the D gene, going by 6 matching bases. The clonotype was recovered from a human donor in good health. Some libraries in this study had Jurkat cell RNA spiked in. Input material: naive CD8+ T cells from blood, with Jurkat cell RNA spiked in. Interpreted using the paper, the cell subset or site label stands for: FACS-sorted CD8+CD4-CCR7+CD45RA+ naive T cells. The CDR3 corresponds to CASSYGGLSPEAFF. The DNA reads TGTGCCAGCAGTTACGGGGGGCTCAGCCCTGAAGCTTTCTTT.